This TCR beta chain is drawn from a study of blood T cells in healthy people across ages. Collection of around 9.3 milliliters of peripheral blood was performed for each donor. Germline V CDR1 and CDR2: MNHNS, SASEGT. CDR3 size: 18 residues. With 6 bases clipped from V and 10 bases from J, the junction kept 21 bases outside the gene matches. A sample-barcoded 5' primer and a J-beta primer mix were used in a second PCR of roughly 6 to 11 cycles. One entry per CDR3 protein results from TCRdb running MiXCR on the 5' RACE reads. The sample holds nearly 1 million distinct CDR3 sequences, 45% to 60% seen once.

This TCR was sampled from a woman aged 60-70 years in good health. Sample: blood. This chain uses TRBV6-1 with TRBJ1-6; 7 bases are shared with TRBD1. In DNA, the CDR3 is TGTGCCAGCAGCTCCCTGAAAGACAGGGTCGCTGTTAACTCACCCCTCCACTTT. Its translation is CASSSLKDRVAVNSPLHF.